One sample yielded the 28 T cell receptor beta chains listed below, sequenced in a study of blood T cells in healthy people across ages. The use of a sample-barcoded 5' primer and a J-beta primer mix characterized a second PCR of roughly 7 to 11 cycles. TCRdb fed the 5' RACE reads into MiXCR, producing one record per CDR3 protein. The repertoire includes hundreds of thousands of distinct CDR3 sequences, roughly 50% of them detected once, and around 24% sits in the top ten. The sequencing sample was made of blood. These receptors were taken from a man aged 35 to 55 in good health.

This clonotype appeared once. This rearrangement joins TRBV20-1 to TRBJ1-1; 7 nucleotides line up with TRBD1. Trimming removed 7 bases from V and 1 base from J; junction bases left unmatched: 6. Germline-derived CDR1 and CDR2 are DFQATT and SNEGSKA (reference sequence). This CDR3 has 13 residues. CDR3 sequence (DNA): TGCAGTGTGGCTAAGGGGGCGAACACTGAAGCTTTCTTT. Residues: CSVAKGANTEAFF.

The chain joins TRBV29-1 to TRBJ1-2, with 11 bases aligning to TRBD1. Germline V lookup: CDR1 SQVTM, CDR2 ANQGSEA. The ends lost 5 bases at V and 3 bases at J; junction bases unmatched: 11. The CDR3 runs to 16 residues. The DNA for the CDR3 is TGCAGCGTTCCGGTCGGAGGGACAGGGGGTGACTATGGCTACACCTTC. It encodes CSVPVGGTGGDYGYTF.

CDR3 region: CASSLGEAYQETQYF. The CDR3 DNA reads as TGCGCCAGCAGCTTGGGGGAGGCTTACCAAGAGACCCAGTACTTC. This chain connects TRBV5-1 to TRBJ2-5; possible D gene TRBD2, 6 bases. The CDR3 spans 15 residues. Germline values: CDR1 SGHRS, CDR2 YFSETQ. Trimming removed 0 bases from V and 0 bases from J, with 9 bases in between.

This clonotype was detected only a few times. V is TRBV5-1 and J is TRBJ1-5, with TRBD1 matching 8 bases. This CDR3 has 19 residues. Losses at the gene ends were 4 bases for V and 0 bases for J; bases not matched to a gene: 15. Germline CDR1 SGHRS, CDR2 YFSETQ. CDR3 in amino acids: CASSQGTGLSLYSNQPQHF. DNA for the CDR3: TGCGCCAGCAGCCAAGGGACAGGCTTGTCACTTTATAGCAATCAGCCCCAGCATTTT.

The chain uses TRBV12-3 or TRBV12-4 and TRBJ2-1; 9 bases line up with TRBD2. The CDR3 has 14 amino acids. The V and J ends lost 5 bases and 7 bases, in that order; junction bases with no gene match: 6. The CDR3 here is CASSGGLAKNEQFF. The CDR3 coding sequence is TGTGCCAGCAGTGGGGGACTAGCTAAAAATGAGCAGTTCTTC.

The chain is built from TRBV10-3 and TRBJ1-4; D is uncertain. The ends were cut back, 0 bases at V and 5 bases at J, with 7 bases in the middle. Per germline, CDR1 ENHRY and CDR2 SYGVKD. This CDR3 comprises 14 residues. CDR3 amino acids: CAISESGGNEKLFF. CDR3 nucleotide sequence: TGTGCCATCAGTGAGTCTGGAGGGAATGAAAAACTGTTTTTT.

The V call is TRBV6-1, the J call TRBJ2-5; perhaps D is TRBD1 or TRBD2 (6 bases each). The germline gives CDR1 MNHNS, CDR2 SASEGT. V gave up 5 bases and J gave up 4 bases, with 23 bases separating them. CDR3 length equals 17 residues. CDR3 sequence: CASSNPIRGDGRETQYF. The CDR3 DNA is TGTGCCAGCAGTAATCCCATTAGGGGGGACGGGAGAGAGACCCAGTACTTC.

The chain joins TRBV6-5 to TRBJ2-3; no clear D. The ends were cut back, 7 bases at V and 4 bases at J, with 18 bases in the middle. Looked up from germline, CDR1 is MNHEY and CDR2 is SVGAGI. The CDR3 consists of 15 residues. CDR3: CASMPTFGFADTQYF. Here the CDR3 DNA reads TGTGCCAGCATGCCGACGTTCGGTTTCGCAGATACGCAGTATTTT.

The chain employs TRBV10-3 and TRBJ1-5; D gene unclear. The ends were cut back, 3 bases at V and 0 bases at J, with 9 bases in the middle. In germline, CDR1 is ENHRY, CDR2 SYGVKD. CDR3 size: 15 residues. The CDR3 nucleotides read TGTGCCATCAGTGAAGGGCAGGCTAGCAATCAGCCCCAGCATTTT. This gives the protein CAISEGQASNQPQHF.

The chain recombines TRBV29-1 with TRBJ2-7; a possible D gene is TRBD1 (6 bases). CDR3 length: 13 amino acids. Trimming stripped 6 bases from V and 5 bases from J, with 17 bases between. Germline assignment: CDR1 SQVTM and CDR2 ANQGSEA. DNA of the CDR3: TGCAGCGTCTCAGGGGTGGTAATTGACGAGCAGTACTTC. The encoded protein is CSVSGVVIDEQYF.

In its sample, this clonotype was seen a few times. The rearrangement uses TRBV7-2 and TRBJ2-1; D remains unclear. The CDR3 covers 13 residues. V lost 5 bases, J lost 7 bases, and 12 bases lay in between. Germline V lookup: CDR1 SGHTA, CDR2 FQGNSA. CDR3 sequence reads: CASSTGPRNEQFF. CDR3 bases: TGTGCCAGCAGCACCGGGCCCCGGAATGAGCAGTTCTTC.

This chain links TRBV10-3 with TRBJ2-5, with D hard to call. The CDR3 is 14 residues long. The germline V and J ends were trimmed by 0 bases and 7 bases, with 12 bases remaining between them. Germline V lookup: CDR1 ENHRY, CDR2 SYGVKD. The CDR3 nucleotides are TGTGCCATCAGTGAGTCGGCATCCCCGGGGACCCAGTACTTC. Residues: CAISESASPGTQYF.

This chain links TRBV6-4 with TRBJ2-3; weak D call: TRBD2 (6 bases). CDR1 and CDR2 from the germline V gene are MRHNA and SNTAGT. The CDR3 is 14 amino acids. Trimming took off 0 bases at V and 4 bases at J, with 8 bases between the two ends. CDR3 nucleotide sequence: TGTGCCAGCAGTGACTCACGGGAGCCAGATACGCAGTATTTT. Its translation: CASSDSREPDTQYF.

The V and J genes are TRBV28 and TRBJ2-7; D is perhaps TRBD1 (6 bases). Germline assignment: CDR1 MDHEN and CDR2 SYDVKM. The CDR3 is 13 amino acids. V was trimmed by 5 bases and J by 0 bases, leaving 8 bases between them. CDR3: CASSEDSSYEQYF. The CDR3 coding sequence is TGTGCCAGCAGTGAGGACAGCTCCTACGAGCAGTACTTC.

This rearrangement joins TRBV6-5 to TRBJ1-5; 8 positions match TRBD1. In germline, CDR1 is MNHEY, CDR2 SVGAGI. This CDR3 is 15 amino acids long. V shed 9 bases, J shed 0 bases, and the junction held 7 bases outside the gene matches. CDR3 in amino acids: CASTLTGDSNQPQHF. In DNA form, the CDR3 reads TGTGCCAGTACCTTGACAGGGGATAGCAATCAGCCCCAGCATTTT.

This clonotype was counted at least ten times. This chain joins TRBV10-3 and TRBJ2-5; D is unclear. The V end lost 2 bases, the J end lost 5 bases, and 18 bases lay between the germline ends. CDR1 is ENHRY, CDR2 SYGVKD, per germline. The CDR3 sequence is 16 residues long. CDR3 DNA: TGTGCCATCAGTGAGACTGGATTCGGATCTTCGGAGACCCAGTACTTC. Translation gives CAISETGFGSSETQYF.

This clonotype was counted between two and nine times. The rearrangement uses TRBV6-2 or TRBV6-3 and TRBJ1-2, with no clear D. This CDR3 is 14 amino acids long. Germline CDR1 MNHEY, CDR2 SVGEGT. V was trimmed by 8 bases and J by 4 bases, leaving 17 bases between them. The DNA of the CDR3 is TGTGCCAGCGCCTTCGAATGGACTGCCTATGGCTACACCTTC. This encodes CASAFEWTAYGYTF.

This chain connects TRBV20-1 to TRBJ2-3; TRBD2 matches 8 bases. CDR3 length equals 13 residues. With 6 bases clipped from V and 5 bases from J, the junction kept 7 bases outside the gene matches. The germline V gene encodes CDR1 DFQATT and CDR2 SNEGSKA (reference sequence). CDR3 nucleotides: TGCAGTGCCGCGGGAGGTTTGGTAGATACGCAGTATTTT. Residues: CSAAGGLVDTQYF.

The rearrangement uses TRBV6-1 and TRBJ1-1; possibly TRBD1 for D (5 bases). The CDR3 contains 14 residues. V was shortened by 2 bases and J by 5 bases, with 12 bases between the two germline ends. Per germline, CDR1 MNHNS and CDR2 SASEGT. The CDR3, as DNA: TGTGCCAGCAGTGAACAGGGAGGGAAAACTGAAGCTTTCTTT. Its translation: CASSEQGGKTEAFF.

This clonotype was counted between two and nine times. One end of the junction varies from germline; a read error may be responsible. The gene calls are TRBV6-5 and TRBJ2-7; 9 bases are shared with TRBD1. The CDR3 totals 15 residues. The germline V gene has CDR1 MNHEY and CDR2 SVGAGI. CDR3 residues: CASSNSGTGFYEQYF. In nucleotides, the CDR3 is TGTGCCAGCAGTAACTCCGGGACAGGGTTCTACGAGCAGTACTTC.

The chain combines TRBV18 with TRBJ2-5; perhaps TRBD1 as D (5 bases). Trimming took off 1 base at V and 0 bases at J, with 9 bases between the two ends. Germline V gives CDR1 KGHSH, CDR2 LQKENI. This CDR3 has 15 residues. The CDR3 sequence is CASSPQGIYQETQYF. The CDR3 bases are TGTGCCAGCTCACCACAGGGGATTTACCAAGAGACCCAGTACTTC.

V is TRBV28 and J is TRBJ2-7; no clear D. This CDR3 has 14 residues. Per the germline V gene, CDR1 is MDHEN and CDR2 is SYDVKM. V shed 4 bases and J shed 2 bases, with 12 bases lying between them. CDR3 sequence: CASSSPDTAYEQYF. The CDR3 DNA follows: TGTGCCAGCAGTTCACCCGACACGGCCTACGAGCAGTACTTC. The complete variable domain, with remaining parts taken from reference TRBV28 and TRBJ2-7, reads DVKVTQSSRYLVKRTGEKVFLECVQDMDHENMFWYRQDPGLGLRLIYFSYDVKMKEKGDIPEGYSVSREKKERFSLILESASTNQTSMYLCASSSPDTAYEQYFGPGTRLTVT.

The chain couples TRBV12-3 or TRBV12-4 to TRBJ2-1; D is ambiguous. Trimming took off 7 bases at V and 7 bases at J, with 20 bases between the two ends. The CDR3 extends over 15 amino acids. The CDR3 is CASTIGAAGTNEQFF. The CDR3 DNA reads TGTGCCAGCACGATAGGCGCAGCAGGCACGAATGAGCAGTTCTTC.

CDR3: CATSDSQGLYTDTQYF. CDR3 bases: TGTGCCACCAGTGATTCACAGGGCTTATACACAGATACGCAGTATTTT. V is TRBV24-1 and J is TRBJ2-3; D possibly corresponds to TRBD1 (6 bases). Trimming pared 2 bases from V and 2 bases from J, leaving 13 bases between. This CDR3 is built from 16 residues. The germline CDR1 and CDR2 sequences are KGHDR and SFDVKD.

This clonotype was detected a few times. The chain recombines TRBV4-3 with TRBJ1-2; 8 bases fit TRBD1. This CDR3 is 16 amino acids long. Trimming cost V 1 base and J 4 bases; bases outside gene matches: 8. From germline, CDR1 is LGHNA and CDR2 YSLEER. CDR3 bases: TGCGCCAGCAGCCAAGGCGACAGGGGACTAAGCTATGGCTACACCTTC. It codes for CASSQGDRGLSYGYTF.

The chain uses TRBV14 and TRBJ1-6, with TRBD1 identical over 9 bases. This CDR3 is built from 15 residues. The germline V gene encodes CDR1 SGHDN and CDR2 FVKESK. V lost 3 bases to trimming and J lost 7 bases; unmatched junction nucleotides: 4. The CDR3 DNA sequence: TGTGCCAGCAGCCAGACAGGGGGTGTAAATTCACCCCTCCACTTT. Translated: CASSQTGGVNSPLHF.

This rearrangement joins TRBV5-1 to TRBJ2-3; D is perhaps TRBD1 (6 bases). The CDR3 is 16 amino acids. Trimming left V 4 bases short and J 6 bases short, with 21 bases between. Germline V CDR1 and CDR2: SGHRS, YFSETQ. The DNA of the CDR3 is TGCGCCAGCAGCCCAATATCGTCCAGGGGTTACGATACGCAGTATTTT. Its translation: CASSPISSRGYDTQYF.

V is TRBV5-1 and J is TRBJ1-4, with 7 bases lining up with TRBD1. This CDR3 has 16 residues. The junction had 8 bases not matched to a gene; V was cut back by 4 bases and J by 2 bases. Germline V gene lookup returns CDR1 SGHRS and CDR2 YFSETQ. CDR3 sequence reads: CASSALPGQTNEKLFF. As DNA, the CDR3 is TGCGCCAGCAGCGCCCTACCGGGACAGACTAATGAAAAACTGTTTTTT.